The clone carrying this T cell receptor beta chain occurred a few times. Its specificity is not known. The data were taken from a study of T-cell memory formation after mild COVID-19. For the study at large: TCR clusters were mostly donor specific. The study's findings and limits: Pre-infection memory held some responding clones, suggesting pre-existing cross-reactive T cells responded. Later expanders leaned toward CD4+, whereas clones contracting from day 15 to 85 were balanced CD4/CD8.

Germline V gives CDR1 MNHNS, CDR2 SASEGT. Deletions cut 1 base from V and 4 bases from J, with 12 bases between. CDR3 size: 15 residues. The TCR alpha and TCR beta cDNA libraries, bearing sample barcodes and UMIs, were generated by 5'RACE using constant-segment primers. TCRdb itself ran the 5' RACE reads through MiXCR, one entry per CDR3 protein. The table records approximately 200,000 distinct CDR3 sequences, about a sixth of them present only once. The sequence was collected from an adult woman who had mild COVID-19 (a few samples of this study predate the infection). Cell type and time point are not known. The rearrangement uses TRBV6-1 and TRBJ2-3, with D unresolved. Input material: PBMCs or a T cell subset sorted from them (not recorded which). This CDR3 is CASSEVGRVADTQYF. The CDR3 nucleotides read TGTGCCAGCAGTGAAGTAGGCAGAGTGGCAGATACGCAGTATTTT.